The rows below give T cell receptor beta chains drawn from one sample of a study of T cells in Graves' hyperthyroidism and ophthalmopathy. TCRdb called the multiplex PCR reads again in MiXCR, with one record for every CDR3 protein. The profile shows roughly 520,000 distinct CDR3 sequences, about 24% of them singletons. What was sequenced was blood. Receptors originate from a woman in her 30s with Graves' ophthalmopathy. Each CDR3 is given with its conserved first and last residue. The D gene is left open where the match is weak. Where a row states a size, it is once, few, many or the class of an expanded clone; other rows omit it.

clone size,J gene,D gene,V gene,CDR3 DNA,CDR3 protein
few,TRBJ1-6,.,TRBV7-9,TGTGCCAGCAGCTGGGGACGGTGGTTGGATTCACCCCTCCACTTT,CASSWGRWLDSPLHF
many,TRBJ1-1,TRBD1,TRBV10-3,TGTGCCATCAAAAGGGACAGGGAGGCTGAAGCTTTCTTT,CAIKRDREAEAFF
.,TRBJ2-3,TRBD2,TRBV13,TGTGCCAGCAGCTTAACGGGACTAGCGGGAGCAGATACGCAGTATTTT,CASSLTGLAGADTQYF
few,TRBJ2-5,TRBD2,TRBV20-1,TGCAGTGCCGCGCTGGGACTAGCGGGAGTAGGGGAGACCCAGTACTTC,CSAALGLAGVGETQYF
many,TRBJ1-2,.,TRBV5-1,TGCGCCAGCAGCGCATCGTTGGGGGGCTACACCTTC,CASSASLGGYTF
many,TRBJ2-7,TRBD1,TRBV28,TGTGCCAGCACCCCCAGGGACAGGGGCTACGAGCAGTACTTC,CASTPRDRGYEQYF
.,TRBJ1-2,TRBD1,TRBV6-5,TGTGCCAGCAGTTACACGGACAGGGGGCGCGATGGCTACACCTTC,CASSYTDRGRDGYTF
many,TRBJ1-1,.,TRBV4-1,TGCGCCAGCAGCCAGGGATCCCCTGGGACATCCTGGGGGAACACTGAAGCTTTCTTT,CASSQGSPGTSWGNTEAFF
few,TRBJ1-5,.,TRBV30,TGTGCCTGGAGTCGAGGGACCCGACGTCAGCCCCAGCATTTT,CAWSRGTRRQPQHF
many,TRBJ1-2,.,TRBV15,TGTGCCACCCGAGACGGGACCCAGGGGAACTATGGCTACACCTTC,CATRDGTQGNYGYTF
many,TRBJ1-2,.,TRBV28,TGTGCCAGCAGTTTAACGGCTCCCAACTATGGCTACACCTTC,CASSLTAPNYGYTF
once,TRBJ1-1,TRBD1,TRBV6-2/TRBV6-3,TGTGCCAGCAGTTTTTTCAAGACAGGGACGACTTTCTTT,CASSFFKTGTTFF
.,TRBJ2-7,.,TRBV2,TGTGCCAGCAGTGAACTACAGGGCAGCTCCTACGAGCAGTACTTC,CASSELQGSSYEQYF
many,TRBJ1-1,.,TRBV6-1,TGTGCCAGCAGTAATAAGGGGGGGAACACTGAAGCTTTCTTT,CASSNKGGNTEAFF